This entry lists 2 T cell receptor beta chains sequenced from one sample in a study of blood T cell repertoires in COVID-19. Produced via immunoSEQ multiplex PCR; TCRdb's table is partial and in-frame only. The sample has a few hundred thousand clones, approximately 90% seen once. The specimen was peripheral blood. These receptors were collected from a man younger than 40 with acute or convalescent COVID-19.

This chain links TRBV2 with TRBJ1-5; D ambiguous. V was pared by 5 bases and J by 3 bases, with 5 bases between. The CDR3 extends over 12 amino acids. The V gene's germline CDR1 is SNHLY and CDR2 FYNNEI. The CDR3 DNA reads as TGTGCCAGCAGTCTAGTCAATCAGCCCCAGCATTTT. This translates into CASSLVNQPQHF.

CDR3 loop: CASSLLSRGDQPQHF. For the CDR3, the DNA is TGTGCCAGCAGCTTGTTGTCCAGAGGCGATCAGCCCCAGCATTTT. The chain uses TRBV5-6 and TRBJ1-5, with D unresolved. The CDR3 is 15 residues long. With 1 base removed from V and 5 bases from J, the gap between germline ends came to 13 bases. The germline V gene has CDR1 SGHDT and CDR2 YYEEEE.